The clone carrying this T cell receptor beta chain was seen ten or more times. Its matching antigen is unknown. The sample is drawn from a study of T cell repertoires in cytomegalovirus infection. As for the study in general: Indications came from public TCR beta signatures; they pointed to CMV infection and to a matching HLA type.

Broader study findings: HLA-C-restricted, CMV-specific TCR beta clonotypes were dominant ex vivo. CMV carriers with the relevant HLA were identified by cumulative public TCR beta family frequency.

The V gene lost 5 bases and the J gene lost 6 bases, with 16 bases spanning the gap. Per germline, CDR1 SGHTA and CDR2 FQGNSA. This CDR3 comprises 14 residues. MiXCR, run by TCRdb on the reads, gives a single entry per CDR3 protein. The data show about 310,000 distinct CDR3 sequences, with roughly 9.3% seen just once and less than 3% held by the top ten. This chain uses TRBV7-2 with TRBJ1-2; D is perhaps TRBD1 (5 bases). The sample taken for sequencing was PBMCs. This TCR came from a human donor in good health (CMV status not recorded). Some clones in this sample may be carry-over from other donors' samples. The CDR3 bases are TGTGCCAGCAGCGTCGAAGAGGGGCGGGATGGCTACACCTTC. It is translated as CASSVEEGRDGYTF.